The entry that follows covers one T cell receptor (beta chain) sequence. These data originate in a study of T cell responses to AZD1222 COVID-19 vaccine. The repertoire was sequenced with immunoSEQ multiplex PCR; TCRdb's copy has only in-frame clones and lacks some. Here the sample spans roughly 120,000 clones, 88% being singletons. The CDR3 covers 14 residues. V gave up 5 bases and J gave up 3 bases; unmatched junction bases: 9. Germline CDR1 is GTSNPN and CDR2 is SVGIG (reference sequence). J is TRBJ1-2 and V is TRBV30; 7 bases are a match to TRBD1. The sequenced sample was peripheral blood, obtained on day 0 of AZD1222 vaccination. The sequence came from an adult in good health. The CDR3, as DNA: TGTGCCTGGTCCGAACAGGGGCTAGACTATGGCTACACCTTC. This sequence encodes CAWSEQGLDYGYTF.